These T cell receptor beta chains were read from a single sample in a study of CD8+ T cells in alopecia areata. Only in-frame clones appear in the TCRdb table, and some are missing; sequencing was by immunoSEQ multiplex PCR. This sample has 150,000 to 200,000 clones; roughly three fifths occur once, and the top ten carry under 1.5%. The input for sequencing was CD4+ T cells sorted from blood, taken around week 50, from a patient treated with tofacitinib. The receptor source for this set is a human donor with alopecia areata. The CDR3 runs from the conserved cysteine through the conserved F or W. D genes are given only for firm matches. Expanded clones are given a class, and other clones once, few, many or no size at all.

v_call	d_call	clone_size	j_call	cdr3_length	cdr3_aa	cdr3_nt
TRBV29-1	.	.	TRBJ1-2	10	CSVYLDGYTF	TGCAGCGTTTATCTTGATGGCTACACCTTC
TRBV18	.	few	TRBJ1-1	14	CASSTGTVNTEAFF	TGTGCCAGCTCGACCGGGACCGTTAACACTGAAGCTTTCTTT
TRBV2	.	.	TRBJ1-2	11	CASATNYGYTF	TGTGCCAGCGCCACCAACTATGGCTACACCTTC
TRBV5-1	.	once	TRBJ2-4	15	CASSPLQGDRNIQYF	TGCGCCAGCAGCCCCCTACAGGGAGATAGAAACATTCAGTACTTC
TRBV6-1	.	once	TRBJ2-7	13	CASSGIDRSQQYF	TGTGCCAGCAGTGGGATTGACAGGTCGCAGCAGTACTTC
TRBV5-1	TRBD1	.	TRBJ2-1	15	CASRQVPGQMDEQFF	TGCGCCAGCAGGCAAGTCCCGGGACAGATGGATGAGCAGTTCTTC
TRBV18	.	once	TRBJ2-5	14	CASSPGEPRETQYF	TGTGCCAGCTCACCAGGGGAGCCTCGGGAGACCCAGTACTTC
TRBV5-1	.	.	TRBJ2-1	11	CESKQGYEQFF	TGCGAAAGCAAGCAGGGGTATGAGCAGTTCTTC
TRBV2	TRBD1	.	TRBJ2-7	15	CASSAGQGRAYEQYF	TGTGCCAGCAGTGCCGGACAGGGAAGGGCCTACGAGCAGTACTTC
TRBV6-5	.	.	TRBJ2-3	13	CASSARGTDTQYF	TGTGCCAGCAGTGCCAGGGGCACAGATACGCAGTATTTT
TRBV4-3	.	few	TRBJ1-6	20	CASSDDIRDNRASYNSPLHF	TGCGCCAGCAGCGACGACATAAGGGATAACAGGGCATCCTATAATTCACCCCTCCACTTT
TRBV27	TRBD1	few	TRBJ2-1	14	CASIGTGLYNEQFF	TGTGCCAGCATCGGGACAGGACTCTACAATGAGCAGTTCTTC
TRBV2	.	few	TRBJ2-2	13	CASIDVYTGELFF	TGTGCCAGCATTGACGTGTACACCGGGGAGCTGTTTTTT
TRBV29-1	TRBD1	.	TRBJ2-7	15	CSGLLGGQGYYEQYF	TGCAGCGGACTCCTAGGGGGACAGGGGTATTACGAGCAGTACTTC
TRBV29-1	TRBD1	.	TRBJ2-7	14	CSVDEAGTGDEQYF	TGCAGCGTTGATGAGGCCGGGACAGGGGACGAGCAGTACTTC
TRBV30	.	.	TRBJ1-5	15	CAWSVGTASNQPQHF	TGTGCCTGGAGTGTAGGTACAGCCAGCAATCAGCCCCAGCATTTT
TRBV6-5	TRBD2	many	TRBJ2-5	15	CASTPIAGLGETQYF	TGTGCCAGCACTCCTATAGCGGGGTTGGGAGAGACCCAGTACTTC
TRBV5-1	TRBD1	once	TRBJ2-1	16	CASSSGQGPPFNEQFF	TGCGCCAGCAGCTCGGGACAGGGGCCCCCTTTCAATGAGCAGTTCTTC
TRBV4-3	TRBD2	few	TRBJ2-1	15	CASSHTNPSGSSLFF	TGCGCCAGCAGCCACACCAACCCTAGCGGATCAAGTCTGTTCTTC
TRBV5-1	.	.	TRBJ1-2	11	CASSQDDGYTF	TGCGCCAGCAGCCAGGATGATGGCTACACCTTC